This is a list of T cell receptor beta chains from one sample in a study of cytomegalovirus exposure and HLA in healthy donors. The data were produced by immunoSEQ multiplex PCR, yet TCRdb's version contains in-frame clones alone and is incomplete. This table holds more than 150,000 clones, about 79% found once. Specimen: PBMCs. The receptors shown here come from a man aged 50-59 years in good health and CMV-seropositive. Each CDR3 is given with its conserved first and last residue. The order of the fields is V gene, J gene, D gene, clone size, CDR3 DNA, CDR3 protein. The D gene is left open where the match is weak. Clone size appears in some rows only: once, few, many, or a class for an expanded clone.

v_gene: TRBV27; j_gene: TRBJ1-1; d_gene: -; abundance: -; CDR3nt: TGTGCCAGCAGTTCCGGGACTTTCACTGAAGCTTTCTTT; CDR3aa: CASSSGTFTEAFF
v_gene: TRBV2; j_gene: TRBJ2-5; d_gene: TRBD1; abundance: -; CDR3nt: TGTGCCAGCAGTGACCGGACAGGGGGCTTGGGAGAGACCCAGTACTTC; CDR3aa: CASSDRTGGLGETQYF
v_gene: TRBV7-2; j_gene: TRBJ2-1; d_gene: TRBD2; abundance: -; CDR3nt: TGTGCCAGCAGCTTAGTGGGGGGGGTCTCCTACAATGAGCAGTTCTTC; CDR3aa: CASSLVGGVSYNEQFF
v_gene: TRBV5-4; j_gene: TRBJ2-7; d_gene: -; abundance: -; CDR3nt: TGTGCCAGCAGCTTGGGGGCGGGGAAACCTTCCCCTTACGAGCAGTACTTC; CDR3aa: CASSLGAGKPSPYEQYF
v_gene: TRBV6-1; j_gene: TRBJ1-5; d_gene: -; abundance: -; CDR3nt: TGTGCCAGCAGTGAAGCGGCGGCCCAGCATTTT; CDR3aa: CASSEAAAQHF
v_gene: TRBV11-2; j_gene: TRBJ2-3; d_gene: TRBD1; abundance: few; CDR3nt: TGTGCCAGCAGCTTAACTATCGGGACAGGAGGAAATACGCAGTATTTT; CDR3aa: CASSLTIGTGGNTQYF
v_gene: TRBV10-3; j_gene: TRBJ2-3; d_gene: -; abundance: -; CDR3nt: TGTGCCATCAGTGAGTCCTTAGATACGCAGTATTTT; CDR3aa: CAISESLDTQYF
v_gene: TRBV7-9; j_gene: TRBJ1-2; d_gene: TRBD1; abundance: -; CDR3nt: TGTGCCAGCACCCCGGGACAGGGGGTCTATGGCTACACCTTC; CDR3aa: CASTPGQGVYGYTF
v_gene: TRBV28; j_gene: TRBJ2-5; d_gene: TRBD1; abundance: -; CDR3nt: TGTGCCAGCAGTTTATCGGGACAGGGGGAGACCCAGTACTTC; CDR3aa: CASSLSGQGETQYF
v_gene: TRBV2; j_gene: TRBJ2-3; d_gene: -; abundance: -; CDR3nt: TGTGCCAGCAATGCGTATTTCACAGATACGCAGTATTTT; CDR3aa: CASNAYFTDTQYF
v_gene: TRBV6-6; j_gene: TRBJ1-4; d_gene: -; abundance: -; CDR3nt: TGTGCCAGCAGTTCGCGGGTTGCTAATGAAAAACTGTTTTTT; CDR3aa: CASSSRVANEKLFF
v_gene: TRBV28; j_gene: TRBJ1-6; d_gene: TRBD1; abundance: -; CDR3nt: TGTGCCAGCAGCCCGACAGGGTGGTCACCCCTCCACTTT; CDR3aa: CASSPTGWSPLHF
v_gene: TRBV4-1; j_gene: TRBJ2-1; d_gene: -; abundance: -; CDR3nt: TGCGCCAGCAGCTCCAATACAGGGAAGGATGAGCAGTTCTTC; CDR3aa: CASSSNTGKDEQFF
v_gene: TRBV6-4; j_gene: TRBJ1-2; d_gene: TRBD1; abundance: -; CDR3nt: TGTGCCAGCACCCCAGAGGTACAGGGGAGTTGGAGTAACTATGGCTACACCTTC; CDR3aa: CASTPEVQGSWSNYGYTF
v_gene: TRBV4-1; j_gene: TRBJ1-5; d_gene: -; abundance: -; CDR3nt: TGCGCCAGCAGCCAGATCGACAGGCCCAATCAGCCCCAGCATTTT; CDR3aa: CASSQIDRPNQPQHF
v_gene: TRBV15; j_gene: TRBJ1-5; d_gene: -; abundance: -; CDR3nt: TGTGCCACCAGTGGGGGGAATCAGCCCCAGCATTTT; CDR3aa: CATSGGNQPQHF
v_gene: TRBV4-3; j_gene: TRBJ2-1; d_gene: -; abundance: few; CDR3nt: TGCGCCAGCAGCCAAGCTGCAGCGAATGAGCAGTTCTTC; CDR3aa: CASSQAAANEQFF
v_gene: TRBV9; j_gene: TRBJ2-3; d_gene: -; abundance: -; CDR3nt: TGTGCCAGCAGTGGGGGAGGGGGTAGGGATACGCAGTATTTT; CDR3aa: CASSGGGGRDTQYF
v_gene: TRBV19; j_gene: TRBJ2-1; d_gene: TRBD1; abundance: -; CDR3nt: TGTGCCAGTAGGGACAGGGTTGGTGAGCAGTTCTTC; CDR3aa: CASRDRVGEQFF
v_gene: TRBV6-6; j_gene: TRBJ1-2; d_gene: -; abundance: -; CDR3nt: TGTGCCAGCAGTTCGACGGCACAAGGGGTGAGCTACACCTTC; CDR3aa: CASSSTAQGVSYTF
v_gene: TRBV18; j_gene: TRBJ1-3; d_gene: -; abundance: -; CDR3nt: TGTGCCAGCTCACCATTTCGGGGGGGCTTATCCGAAAACACCATATATTTT; CDR3aa: CASSPFRGGLSENTIYF
v_gene: TRBV5-5; j_gene: TRBJ2-3; d_gene: -; abundance: -; CDR3nt: TGTGCCAGCAGCTCTGGACAGACAGATACGCAGTATTTT; CDR3aa: CASSSGQTDTQYF
v_gene: TRBV5-1; j_gene: TRBJ2-2; d_gene: TRBD2; abundance: -; CDR3nt: TGCGCCAGCAGCTTGTCGGGGAGGGACACCGGGGAGCTGTTTTTT; CDR3aa: CASSLSGRDTGELFF
v_gene: TRBV9; j_gene: TRBJ2-3; d_gene: -; abundance: -; CDR3nt: TGTGCCAGCAGCTCCGGCGGGACCGCGACAGATACGCAGTATTTT; CDR3aa: CASSSGGTATDTQYF
v_gene: TRBV10-3; j_gene: TRBJ2-4; d_gene: -; abundance: -; CDR3nt: TGTGCCATCAGTGAGCCCCGAGAAAACATTCAGTACTTC; CDR3aa: CAISEPRENIQYF
v_gene: TRBV13; j_gene: TRBJ2-1; d_gene: TRBD2; abundance: -; CDR3nt: TGTGCCAGCAGCTTTTACGGACTAGCGGGGCATGAGCAGTTCTTC; CDR3aa: CASSFYGLAGHEQFF
v_gene: TRBV13; j_gene: TRBJ1-3; d_gene: -; abundance: -; CDR3nt: TGTGCCAGCAGCTTCCGACAGGCCTCTAACCTTGGAAACACCATATATTTT; CDR3aa: CASSFRQASNLGNTIYF
v_gene: TRBV11-2; j_gene: TRBJ2-4; d_gene: -; abundance: -; CDR3nt: TGTGCCAGCAGCCCGAGGTATCCCGGGTTGGAGGGATTAAACATTCAGTACTTC; CDR3aa: CASSPRYPGLEGLNIQYF
v_gene: TRBV10-3; j_gene: TRBJ2-7; d_gene: TRBD1; abundance: -; CDR3nt: TGTGCCATCAGTAGCGGGACAGGGTCCACCTACGAGCAGTACTTC; CDR3aa: CAISSGTGSTYEQYF
v_gene: TRBV28; j_gene: TRBJ2-3; d_gene: TRBD2; abundance: -; CDR3nt: TGTGCCACCGAGACTAGCGGGGGCCTCCTCACAGATACGCAGTATTTT; CDR3aa: CATETSGGLLTDTQYF
v_gene: TRBV9; j_gene: TRBJ2-5; d_gene: -; abundance: once; CDR3nt: TGTGCCAGCAGCGTAGACCCAGGGACTCAAGAGACCCAGTACTTC; CDR3aa: CASSVDPGTQETQYF
v_gene: TRBV7-2; j_gene: TRBJ2-7; d_gene: -; abundance: -; CDR3nt: TGTGCCAGCAGCTTACCCGGTCCCTCCTACGAGCAGTACTTC; CDR3aa: CASSLPGPSYEQYF
v_gene: TRBV27; j_gene: TRBJ2-7; d_gene: TRBD1; abundance: -; CDR3nt: TGTGCCAGCAGTTTAGGACAGGGGGCCTACGAGCAGTACTTC; CDR3aa: CASSLGQGAYEQYF
v_gene: TRBV18; j_gene: TRBJ2-7; d_gene: TRBD1; abundance: -; CDR3nt: TGTGCCAGCTCCCCACGACAGGGGGCGGACGAGCAGTACTTC; CDR3aa: CASSPRQGADEQYF
v_gene: TRBV7-9; j_gene: TRBJ2-6; d_gene: TRBD1; abundance: -; CDR3nt: TGTGCCAGCAGCTCCGCAGGGGGCAGGTCTGGGGCCAACGTCCTGACTTTC; CDR3aa: CASSSAGGRSGANVLTF
v_gene: TRBV5-1; j_gene: TRBJ1-1; d_gene: TRBD1; abundance: once; CDR3nt: TGCGCCAGCAGCGATACAGGGGGCTCGGGTGAAGCTTTCTTT; CDR3aa: CASSDTGGSGEAFF
v_gene: TRBV9; j_gene: TRBJ2-5; d_gene: TRBD2; abundance: few; CDR3nt: TGTGCCAGCAGCGTAACTAGCGGGGTTCAAGAGACCCAGTACTTC; CDR3aa: CASSVTSGVQETQYF
v_gene: TRBV5-1; j_gene: TRBJ1-1; d_gene: TRBD1; abundance: -; CDR3nt: TGCGCCAGCAGCTCCTCCACAGGGGGAGGCACTGAAGCTTTCTTT; CDR3aa: CASSSSTGGGTEAFF
v_gene: TRBV11-2; j_gene: TRBJ2-3; d_gene: TRBD2; abundance: -; CDR3nt: TGTGCCAGCAGCTCCCCTAGCGGGGGGGCCGGTTGGGATACGCAGTATTTT; CDR3aa: CASSSPSGGAGWDTQYF
v_gene: TRBV5-1; j_gene: TRBJ2-5; d_gene: TRBD2; abundance: -; CDR3nt: TGCGCCAGCAGCCCCCCCCGGGGGGGCAAACAAGAGACCCAGTACTTC; CDR3aa: CASSPPRGGKQETQYF
v_gene: TRBV7-7; j_gene: TRBJ2-2; d_gene: -; abundance: -; CDR3nt: TGTGCCAGCAGCTTAACAGGGAACACCGGGGAGCTGTTTTTT; CDR3aa: CASSLTGNTGELFF
v_gene: TRBV19; j_gene: TRBJ2-6; d_gene: -; abundance: -; CDR3nt: TGTGCCAGTAGTCCCCCGGGCTCTGGGGCCAACGTCCTGACTTTC; CDR3aa: CASSPPGSGANVLTF
v_gene: TRBV15; j_gene: TRBJ1-5; d_gene: TRBD1; abundance: -; CDR3nt: TGTGCCACCAGCAGCCGACAGGGATCTCAGCCCCAGCATTTT; CDR3aa: CATSSRQGSQPQHF
v_gene: TRBV25-1; j_gene: TRBJ2-5; d_gene: TRBD2; abundance: -; CDR3nt: TGTGCCAGCAGTGACTTAGCGGGGGGGCCAGAGACCCAGTACTTC; CDR3aa: CASSDLAGGPETQYF